This T cell receptor (beta chain) comes out of a study of shared clonotypes between healthy human individuals. CD45RO-negative cells were positively selected for CCR7, leaving out terminally differentiated effector memory CD45RA+ cells. V gave up 4 bases and J gave up 4 bases, with 18 bases separating them. CDR1 SGHDT and CDR2 YYEEEE come from the germline V gene. This CDR3 contains 16 residues. This table comes from immunoSEQ multiplex PCR, and its TCRdb copy is limited to in-frame clones, with some not included. Of under 2,000,000 clones listed, less than 95% are singletons. The sequence was obtained from a man in his late teens or twenties in good health. Sequencing was carried out using naive CD8+ T cells sorted from blood. The gene calls are TRBV5-6 and TRBJ1-5; D remains ambiguous. The DNA for the CDR3 is TGTGCCAGCAGCGAAGGGCGAGTTTTGGGGAATCAGCCCCAGCATTTT. This translates into CASSEGRVLGNQPQHF.